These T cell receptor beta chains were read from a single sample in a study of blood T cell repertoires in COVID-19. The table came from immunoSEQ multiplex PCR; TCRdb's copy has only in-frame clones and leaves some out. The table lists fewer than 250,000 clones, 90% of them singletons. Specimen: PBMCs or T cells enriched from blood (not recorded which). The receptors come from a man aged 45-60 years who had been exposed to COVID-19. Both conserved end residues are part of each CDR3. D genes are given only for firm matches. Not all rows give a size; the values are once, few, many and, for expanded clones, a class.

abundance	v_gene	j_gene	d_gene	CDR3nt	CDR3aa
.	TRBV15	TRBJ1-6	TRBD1	TGTGCCACCAGCACCCAGGACAGGGGTCCTTCACCCCTCCACTTT	CATSTQDRGPSPLHF
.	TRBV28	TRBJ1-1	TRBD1	TGTGCCAGCAGTCCCCGGGCAGGGGGCACTGAAGCTTTCTTT	CASSPRAGGTEAFF
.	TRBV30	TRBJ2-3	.	TGTGCCTGGAGTGGACAGTTAACCACAGATACGCAGTATTTT	CAWSGQLTTDTQYF
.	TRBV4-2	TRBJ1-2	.	TGTGCCAGCAGCCAAGATCGACAGACCTATGGCTACACCTTC	CASSQDRQTYGYTF
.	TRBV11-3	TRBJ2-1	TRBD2	TGTGCCAGCAGCTTGGTAGCGGGAACCAATGAGCAGTTCTTC	CASSLVAGTNEQFF
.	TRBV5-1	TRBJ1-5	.	TGCGCCAGCAGCATGGGGACACAGAGCAATCAGCCCCAGCATTTT	CASSMGTQSNQPQHF
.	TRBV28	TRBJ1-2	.	TGTGCCAGCAGTTGGACAGAATACTATGGCTACACCTTC	CASSWTEYYGYTF
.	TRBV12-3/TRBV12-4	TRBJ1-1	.	TGTGCCAGCAGTGCGACAAGGTGGACTGAAGCTTTCTTT	CASSATRWTEAFF
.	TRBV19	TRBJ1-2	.	TGTGCCAGTAGTATTACCGCAGGGCTGGGTGGCTACACCTTC	CASSITAGLGGYTF
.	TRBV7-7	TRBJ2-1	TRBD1	TGTGCTAGCAGCCGGGACAGGGGTAATGAGCAGTTCTTC	CASSRDRGNEQFF
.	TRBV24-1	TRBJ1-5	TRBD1	TGTGCCACCAGTGACGGACAGGGGACTCAGCCCCAGCATTTT	CATSDGQGTQPQHF
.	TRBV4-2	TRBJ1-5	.	TGTGCCAGCAGCCAGGTGGTTTGGGGCCGTAGCAATCAGCCCCAGCATTTT	CASSQVVWGRSNQPQHF
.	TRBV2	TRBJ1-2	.	TGTGCCAGCAGTTCCCAGGGTTCTGATGGCTACACCTTC	CASSSQGSDGYTF
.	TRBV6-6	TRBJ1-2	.	TGTGCCAGCAGTTACGGCGCGGCGAGCTATGGCTACACCTTC	CASSYGAASYGYTF
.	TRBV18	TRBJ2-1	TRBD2	TGTGCCAGCTCACCACGGACTAGCGGGATCAATGAGCAGTTCTTC	CASSPRTSGINEQFF
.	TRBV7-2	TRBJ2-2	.	TGTGCCAGCAGCTCCCCGGCGGCGAACACCGGGGAGCTGTTTTTT	CASSSPAANTGELFF
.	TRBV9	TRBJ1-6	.	TGTGCCAGCAGCACCGCCCGGAGCCAGGGTGATAATTCACCCCTCCACTTT	CASSTARSQGDNSPLHF
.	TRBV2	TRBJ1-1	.	TGTGCCAGCAGTGTAAACGTAGCCACTGAAGCTTTCTTT	CASSVNVATEAFF
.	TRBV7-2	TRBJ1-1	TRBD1	TGTGCCAGCAGCTTAACCGTTGGAGGGGACAGGGGACCCGAAGCTTTCTTT	CASSLTVGGDRGPEAFF
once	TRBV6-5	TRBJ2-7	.	TGTGCCAGCTACAGGACGGGTAGCTCCTACGAGCAGTACTTC	CASYRTGSSYEQYF
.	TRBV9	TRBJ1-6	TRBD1	TGTGCCAGCAGCGTTAATCAGGGGGCTAATTCACCCCTCCACTTT	CASSVNQGANSPLHF
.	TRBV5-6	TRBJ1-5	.	TGTGCCAGCAGCTTTTTCGGCGGAGGAAATCAGCCCCAGCATTTT	CASSFFGGGNQPQHF
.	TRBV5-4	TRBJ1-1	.	TGTGCCAGCAGCTTGGTTCCAGGGGCGGACACTGAAGCTTTCTTT	CASSLVPGADTEAFF